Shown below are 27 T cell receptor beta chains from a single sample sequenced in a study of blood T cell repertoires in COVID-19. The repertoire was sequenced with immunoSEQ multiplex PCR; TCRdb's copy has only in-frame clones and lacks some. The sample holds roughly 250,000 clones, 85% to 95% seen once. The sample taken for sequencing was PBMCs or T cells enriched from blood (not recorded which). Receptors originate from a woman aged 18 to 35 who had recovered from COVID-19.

The DNA for the CDR3 is TGTGCCAGCAGCCCCCTTGGGGCAGGGGGTTTAAAGGTCCTGACTTTC. Its protein product is CASSPLGAGGLKVLTF. The genes are TRBV21-1 and TRBJ2-6; TRBD1 is the table's D call, not checked against the DNA. TRBV21-1 counts as a pseudogene. The CDR3 extends over 16 amino acids.

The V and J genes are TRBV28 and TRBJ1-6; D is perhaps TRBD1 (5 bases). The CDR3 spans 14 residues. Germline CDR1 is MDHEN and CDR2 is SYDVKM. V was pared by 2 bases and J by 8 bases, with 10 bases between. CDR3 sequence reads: CASSLPTGDSPLHF. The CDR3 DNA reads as TGTGCCAGCAGTTTACCGACGGGGGATTCACCCCTCCACTTT.

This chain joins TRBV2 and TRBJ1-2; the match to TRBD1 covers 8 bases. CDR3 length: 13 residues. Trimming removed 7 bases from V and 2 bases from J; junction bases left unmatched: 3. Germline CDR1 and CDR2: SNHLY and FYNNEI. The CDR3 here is CASTDRANYGYTF. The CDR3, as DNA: TGTGCCAGCACGGACAGGGCCAACTATGGCTACACCTTC.

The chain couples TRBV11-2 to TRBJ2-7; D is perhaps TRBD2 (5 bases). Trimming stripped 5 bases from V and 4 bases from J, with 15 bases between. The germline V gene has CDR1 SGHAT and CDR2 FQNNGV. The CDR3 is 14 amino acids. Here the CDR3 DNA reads TGTGCCAGCAGCCGACCGGGATCCCAATACGAGCAGTACTTC. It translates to CASSRPGSQYEQYF.

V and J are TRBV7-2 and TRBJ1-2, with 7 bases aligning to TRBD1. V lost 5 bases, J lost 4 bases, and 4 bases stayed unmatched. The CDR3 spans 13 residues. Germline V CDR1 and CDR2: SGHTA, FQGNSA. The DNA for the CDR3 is TGTGCCAGCAGCATAGACAGGGTCTATGGCTACACCTTC. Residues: CASSIDRVYGYTF.

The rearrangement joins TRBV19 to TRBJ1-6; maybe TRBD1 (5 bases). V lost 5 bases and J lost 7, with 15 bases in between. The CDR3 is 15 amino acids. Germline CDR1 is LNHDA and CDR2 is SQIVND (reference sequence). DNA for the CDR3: TGTGCCAGTAGTCCGCCCGGGGGGATGAATTCACCCCTCCACTTT. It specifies CASSPPGGMNSPLHF.

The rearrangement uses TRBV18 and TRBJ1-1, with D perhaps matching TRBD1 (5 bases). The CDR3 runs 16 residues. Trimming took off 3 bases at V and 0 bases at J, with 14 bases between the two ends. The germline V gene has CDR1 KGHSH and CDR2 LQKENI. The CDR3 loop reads CASSPPRADLNTEAFF. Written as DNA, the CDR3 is TGTGCCAGCTCACCCCCCAGGGCCGACTTGAACACTGAAGCTTTCTTT. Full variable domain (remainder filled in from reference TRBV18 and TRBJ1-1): NAGVMQNPRHLVRRRGQEARLRCSPMKGHSHVYWYRQLPEEGLKFMVYLQKENIIDESGMPKERFSAEFPKEGPSILRIQQVVRGDSAAYFCASSPPRADLNTEAFFGQGTRLTVV.

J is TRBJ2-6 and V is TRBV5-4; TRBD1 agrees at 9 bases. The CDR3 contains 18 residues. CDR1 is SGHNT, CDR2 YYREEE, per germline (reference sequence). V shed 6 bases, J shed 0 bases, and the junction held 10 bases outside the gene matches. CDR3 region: CASNKGQGFYSGANVLTF. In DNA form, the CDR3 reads TGTGCCAGCAATAAGGGACAGGGATTTTACTCTGGGGCCAACGTCCTGACTTTC. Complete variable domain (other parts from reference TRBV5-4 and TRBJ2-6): ETGVTQSPTHLIKTRGQQVTLRCSSQSGHNTVSWYQQALGQGPQFIFQYYREEENGRGNFPPRFSGLQFPNYSSELNVNALELDDSALYLCASNKGQGFYSGANVLTFGAGSRLTVL.

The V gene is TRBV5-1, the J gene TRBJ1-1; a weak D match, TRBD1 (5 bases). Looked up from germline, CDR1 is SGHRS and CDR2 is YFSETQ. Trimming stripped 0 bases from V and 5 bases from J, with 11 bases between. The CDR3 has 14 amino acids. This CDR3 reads CASSLAGMRTEAFF. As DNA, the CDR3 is TGCGCCAGCAGCTTGGCAGGGATGAGGACTGAAGCTTTCTTT.

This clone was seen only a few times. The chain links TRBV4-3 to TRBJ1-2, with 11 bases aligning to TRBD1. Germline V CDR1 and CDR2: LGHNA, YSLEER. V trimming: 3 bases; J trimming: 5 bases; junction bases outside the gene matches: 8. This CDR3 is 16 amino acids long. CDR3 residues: CASSHPRTGGFYGYTF. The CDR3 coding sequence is TGCGCCAGCAGCCACCCCCGGACAGGGGGCTTTTATGGCTACACCTTC.

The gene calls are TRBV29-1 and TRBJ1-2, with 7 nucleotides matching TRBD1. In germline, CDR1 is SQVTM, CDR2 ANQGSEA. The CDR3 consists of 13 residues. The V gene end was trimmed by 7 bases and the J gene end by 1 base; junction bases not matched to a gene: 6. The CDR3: CSGRDSDNYGYTF. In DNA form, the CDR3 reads TGCAGCGGTCGGGACAGTGATAACTATGGCTACACCTTC.

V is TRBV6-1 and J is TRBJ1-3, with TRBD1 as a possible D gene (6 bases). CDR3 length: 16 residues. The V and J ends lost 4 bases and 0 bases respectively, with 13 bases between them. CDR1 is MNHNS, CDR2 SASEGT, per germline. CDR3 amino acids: CASSAPDRNSGNTIYF. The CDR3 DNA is TGTGCCAGCAGTGCTCCGGACAGAAACTCTGGAAACACCATATATTTT.

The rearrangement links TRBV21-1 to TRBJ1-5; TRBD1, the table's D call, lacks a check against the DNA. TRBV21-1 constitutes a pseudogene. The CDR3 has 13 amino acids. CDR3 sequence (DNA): TGTGCCAGCATGGGTCAGGGGGGACAGCCCCAGCATTTT. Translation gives CASMGQGGQPQHF.

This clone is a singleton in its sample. CDR3 DNA: TGTGCCAGCAGTGACAACAATCAGCCCCAGCATTTT. Its protein is CASSDNNQPQHF. This chain links TRBV6-1 with TRBJ1-5; D gene uncertain. V was trimmed by 3 bases and J by 3 bases, leaving 3 bases between them. The germline V gene has CDR1 MNHNS and CDR2 SASEGT. The CDR3 covers 12 residues.

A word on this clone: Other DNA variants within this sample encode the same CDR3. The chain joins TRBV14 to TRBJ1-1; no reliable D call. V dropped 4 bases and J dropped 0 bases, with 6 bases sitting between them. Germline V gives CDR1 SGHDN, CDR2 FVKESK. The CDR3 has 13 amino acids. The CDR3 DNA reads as TGTGCCAGCAGCCCCTCTATGAACACTGAAGCTTTCTTT. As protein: CASSPSMNTEAFF.

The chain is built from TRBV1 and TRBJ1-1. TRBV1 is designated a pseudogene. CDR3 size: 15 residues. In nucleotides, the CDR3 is TGCACCAGCAGCCAAGGGTCAGCGTGCTTGGGGGGAGCTTTCTTT. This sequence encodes CTSSQGSACLGGAFF.

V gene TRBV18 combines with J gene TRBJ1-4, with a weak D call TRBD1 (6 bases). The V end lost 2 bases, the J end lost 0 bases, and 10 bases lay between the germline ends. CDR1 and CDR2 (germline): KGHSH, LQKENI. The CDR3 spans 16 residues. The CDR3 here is CASSPGQISTNEKLFF. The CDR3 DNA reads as TGTGCCAGCTCACCAGGACAGATTTCAACTAATGAAAAACTGTTTTTT.

CDR3 in DNA: TGTGCCAGCAGCTTAGAGGGTAATAAGGGAGAAGATGGCTACACCTTC. Its translation is CASSLEGNKGEDGYTF. The V gene is TRBV7-6, the J gene TRBJ1-2, with no clear D. Trimming took off 1 base at V and 6 bases at J, with 18 bases between the two ends. CDR3 size: 16 residues. Looked up from germline, CDR1 is SGHVS and CDR2 is FNYEAQ. The whole variable domain, filled in from reference TRBV7-6 and TRBJ1-2, reads GAGVSQSPRYKVTKRGQDVALRCDPISGHVSLYWYRQALGQGPEFLTYFNYEAQQDKSGLPNDRFSAERPEGSISTLTIQRTEQRDSAMYRCASSLEGNKGEDGYTFGSGTRLTVV.

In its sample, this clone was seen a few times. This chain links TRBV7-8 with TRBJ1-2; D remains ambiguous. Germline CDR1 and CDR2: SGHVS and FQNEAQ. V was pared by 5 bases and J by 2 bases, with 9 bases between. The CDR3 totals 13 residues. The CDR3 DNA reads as TGTGCCAGCAGCCCAGCGGCCAACTATGGCTACACCTTC. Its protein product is CASSPAANYGYTF.

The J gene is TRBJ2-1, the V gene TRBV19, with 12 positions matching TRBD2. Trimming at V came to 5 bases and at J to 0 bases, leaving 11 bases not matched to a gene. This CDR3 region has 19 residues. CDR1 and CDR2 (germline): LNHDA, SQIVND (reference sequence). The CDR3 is CASSPRTSGTGSSYNEQFF. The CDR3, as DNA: TGTGCCAGTAGTCCTAGGACTAGCGGGACGGGGAGCTCCTACAATGAGCAGTTCTTC.

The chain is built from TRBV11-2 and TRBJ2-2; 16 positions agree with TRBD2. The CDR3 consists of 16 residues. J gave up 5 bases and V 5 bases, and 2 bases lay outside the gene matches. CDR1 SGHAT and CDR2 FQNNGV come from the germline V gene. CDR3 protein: CASSPGLAGGTGELFF. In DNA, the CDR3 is TGTGCCAGCAGCCCGGGACTAGCGGGAGGGACCGGGGAGCTGTTTTTT. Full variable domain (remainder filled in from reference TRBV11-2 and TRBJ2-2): EAGVAQSPRYKIIEKRQSVAFWCNPISGHATLYWYQQILGQGPKLLIQFQNNGVVDDSQLPKDRFSAERLKGVDSTLKIQPAKLEDSAVYLCASSPGLAGGTGELFFGEGSRLTVL.

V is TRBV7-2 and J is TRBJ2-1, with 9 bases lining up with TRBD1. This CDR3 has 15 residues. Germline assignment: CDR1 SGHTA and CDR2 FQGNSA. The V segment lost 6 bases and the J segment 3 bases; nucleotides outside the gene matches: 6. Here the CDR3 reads CASSRDRDLYNEQFF. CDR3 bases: TGTGCCAGCAGTCGGGACAGGGACCTCTACAATGAGCAGTTCTTC.

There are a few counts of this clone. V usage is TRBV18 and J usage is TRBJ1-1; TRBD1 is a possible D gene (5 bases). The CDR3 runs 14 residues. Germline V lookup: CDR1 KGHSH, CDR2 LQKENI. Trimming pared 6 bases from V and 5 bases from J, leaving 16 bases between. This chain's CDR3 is CASSGDSGGTEAFF. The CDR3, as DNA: TGTGCCAGCTCGGGGGACTCCGGGGGGACTGAAGCTTTCTTT. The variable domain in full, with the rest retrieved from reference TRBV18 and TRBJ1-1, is NAGVMQNPRHLVRRRGQEARLRCSPMKGHSHVYWYRQLPEEGLKFMVYLQKENIIDESGMPKERFSAEFPKEGPSILRIQQVVRGDSAAYFCASSGDSGGTEAFFGQGTRLTVV.

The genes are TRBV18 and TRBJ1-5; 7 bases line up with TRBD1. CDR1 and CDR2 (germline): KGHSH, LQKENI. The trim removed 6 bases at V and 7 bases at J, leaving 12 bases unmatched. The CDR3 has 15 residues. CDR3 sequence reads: CASSSRTGLGQPQHF. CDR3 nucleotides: TGTGCCAGCTCTTCTCGGACAGGCCTTGGGCAGCCCCAGCATTTT. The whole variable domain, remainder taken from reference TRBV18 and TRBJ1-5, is NAGVMQNPRHLVRRRGQEARLRCSPMKGHSHVYWYRQLPEEGLKFMVYLQKENIIDESGMPKERFSAEFPKEGPSILRIQQVVRGDSAAYFCASSSRTGLGQPQHFGDGTRLSIL.

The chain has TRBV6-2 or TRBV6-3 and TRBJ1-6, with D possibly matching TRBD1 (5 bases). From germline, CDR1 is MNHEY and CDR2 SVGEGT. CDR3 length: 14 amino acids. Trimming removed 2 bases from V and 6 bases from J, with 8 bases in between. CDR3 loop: CASSYVGGNSPLHF. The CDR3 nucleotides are TGTGCCAGCAGTTACGTGGGGGGTAATTCACCCCTCCACTTT.

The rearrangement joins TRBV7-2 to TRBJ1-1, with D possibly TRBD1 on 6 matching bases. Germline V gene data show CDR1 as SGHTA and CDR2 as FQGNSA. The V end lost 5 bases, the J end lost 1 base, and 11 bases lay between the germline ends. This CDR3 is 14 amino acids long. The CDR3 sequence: CASSPQGTNTEAFF. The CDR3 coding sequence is TGTGCCAGCAGCCCACAGGGTACGAACACTGAAGCTTTCTTT.

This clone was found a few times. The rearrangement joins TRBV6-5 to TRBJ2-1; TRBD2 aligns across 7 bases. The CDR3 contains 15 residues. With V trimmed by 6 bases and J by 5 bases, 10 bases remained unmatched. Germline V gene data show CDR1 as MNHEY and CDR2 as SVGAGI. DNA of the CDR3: TGTGCCAGCAGGAAACTAGCGTTTACCAACAATGAGCAGTTCTTC. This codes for CASRKLAFTNNEQFF.